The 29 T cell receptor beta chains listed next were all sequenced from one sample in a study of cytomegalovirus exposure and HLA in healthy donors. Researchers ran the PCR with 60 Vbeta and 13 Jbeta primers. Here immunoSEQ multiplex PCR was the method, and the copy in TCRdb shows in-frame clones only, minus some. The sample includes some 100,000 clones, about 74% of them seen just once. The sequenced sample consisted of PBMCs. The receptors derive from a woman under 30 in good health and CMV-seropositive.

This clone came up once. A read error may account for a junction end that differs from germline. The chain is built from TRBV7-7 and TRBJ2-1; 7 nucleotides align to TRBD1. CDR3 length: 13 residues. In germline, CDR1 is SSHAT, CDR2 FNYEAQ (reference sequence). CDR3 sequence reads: CASSFDRENEQFF. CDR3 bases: TGTGCTAGCAGCTTCGACAGGGAAAATGAGCAGTTCTTC.

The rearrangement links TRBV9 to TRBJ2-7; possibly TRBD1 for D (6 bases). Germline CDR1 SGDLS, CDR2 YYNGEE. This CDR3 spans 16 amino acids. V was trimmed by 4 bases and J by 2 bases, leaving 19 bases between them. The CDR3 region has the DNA TGTGCCAGCAGCCCTACTCTAAGGACAGCCCCCTACGAGCAGTACTTC. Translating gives CASSPTLRTAPYEQYF.

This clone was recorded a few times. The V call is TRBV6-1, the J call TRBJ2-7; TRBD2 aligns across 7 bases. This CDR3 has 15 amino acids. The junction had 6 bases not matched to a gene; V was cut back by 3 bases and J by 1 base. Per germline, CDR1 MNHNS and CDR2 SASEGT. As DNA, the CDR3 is TGTGCCAGCAGTGACCGGGACTATACTTCCTACGAGCAGTACTTC. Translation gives CASSDRDYTSYEQYF.

The CDR3 bases are TGTGCCAGCAGTTCCGTGACTACTATCTATGGCTACACCTTC. Its protein is CASSSVTTIYGYTF. This chain uses TRBV6-7 with TRBJ1-2; D call uncertain. TRBV6-7 is known as an ORF, though its function is uncertain. Trimming cost V 4 bases and J 4 bases, with 13 bases left between them. CDR3 length: 14 amino acids.

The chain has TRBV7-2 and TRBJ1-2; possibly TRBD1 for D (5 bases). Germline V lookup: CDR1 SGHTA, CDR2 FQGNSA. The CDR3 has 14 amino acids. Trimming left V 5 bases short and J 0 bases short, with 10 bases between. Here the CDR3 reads CASSHDRANYGYTF. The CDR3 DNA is TGTGCCAGCAGCCACGACAGAGCTAACTATGGCTACACCTTC. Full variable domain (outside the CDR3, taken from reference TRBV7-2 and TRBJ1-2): GAGVSQSPSNKVTEKGKDVELRCDPISGHTALYWYRQSLGQGLEFLIYFQGNSAPDKSGLPSDRFSAERTGGSVSTLTIQRTQQEDSAVYLCASSHDRANYGYTFGSGTRLTVV.

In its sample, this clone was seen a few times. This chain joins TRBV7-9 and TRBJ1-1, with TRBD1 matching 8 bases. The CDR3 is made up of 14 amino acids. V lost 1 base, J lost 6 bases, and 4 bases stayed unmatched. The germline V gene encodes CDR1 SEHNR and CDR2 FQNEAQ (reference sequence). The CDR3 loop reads CASSLGTGRAEAFF. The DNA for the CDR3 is TGTGCCAGCAGCTTAGGGACAGGGCGCGCTGAAGCTTTCTTT.

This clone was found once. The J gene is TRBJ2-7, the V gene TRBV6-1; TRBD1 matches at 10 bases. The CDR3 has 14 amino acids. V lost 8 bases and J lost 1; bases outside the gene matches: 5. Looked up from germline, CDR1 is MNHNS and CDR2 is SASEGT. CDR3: CASGTGDHSYEQYF. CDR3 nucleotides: TGTGCCAGCGGGACAGGGGACCATTCCTACGAGCAGTACTTC.

The CDR3 nucleotides are TGCAGTGCTATCGCGGGCCAGACCCAGTACTTC. As protein: CSAIAGQTQYF. J is TRBJ2-5 and V is TRBV20-1; D is possibly TRBD2 (5 bases). The germline V and J ends were trimmed by 4 bases and 6 bases, with 9 bases remaining between them. CDR1 is DFQATT, CDR2 SNEGSKA, per germline (reference sequence). The CDR3 contains 11 residues.

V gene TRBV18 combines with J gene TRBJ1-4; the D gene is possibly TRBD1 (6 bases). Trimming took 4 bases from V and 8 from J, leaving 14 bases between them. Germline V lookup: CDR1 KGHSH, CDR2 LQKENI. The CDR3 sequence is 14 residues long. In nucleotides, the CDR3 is TGTGCCAGCTCACACCGAGGACAGACCGAAAAACTGTTTTTT. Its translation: CASSHRGQTEKLFF.

The CDR3 loop reads CASSLALAAYNEQFF. CDR3 in DNA: TGCGCCAGCAGCTTGGCCCTAGCGGCCTACAATGAGCAGTTCTTC. The J gene is TRBJ2-1, the V gene TRBV5-1, with 7 bases identical to TRBD2. With V trimmed by 0 bases and J by 2 bases, 2 bases remained unmatched. This CDR3 is built from 15 residues. Germline V gene sequence: CDR1 SGHRS, CDR2 YFSETQ.

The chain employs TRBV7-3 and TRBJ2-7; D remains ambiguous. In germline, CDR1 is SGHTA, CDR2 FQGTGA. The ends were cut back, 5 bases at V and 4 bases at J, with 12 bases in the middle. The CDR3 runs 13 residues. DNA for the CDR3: TGTGCCAGCAGCCCCTCTTCCGGTTACGAGCAGTACTTC. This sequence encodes CASSPSSGYEQYF. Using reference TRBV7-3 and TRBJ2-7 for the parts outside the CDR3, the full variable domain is GAGVSQTPSNKVTEKGKYVELRCDPISGHTALYWYRQSLGQGPEFLIYFQGTGAADDSGLPNDRFFAVRPEGSVSTLKIQRTERGDSAVYLCASSPSSGYEQYFGPGTRLTVT.

The CDR3 region has the DNA TGTGCCAGCAGCAAACTAGCGGGAGACTACAATGAGCAGTTCTTC. Its translation is CASSKLAGDYNEQFF. The chain joins TRBV6-4 to TRBJ2-1; 11 bases are a match to TRBD2. V dropped 6 bases and J dropped 3; count of bases not matched to a gene: 4. The CDR3 has 15 residues. Germline V gene lookup returns CDR1 MRHNA and CDR2 SNTAGT.

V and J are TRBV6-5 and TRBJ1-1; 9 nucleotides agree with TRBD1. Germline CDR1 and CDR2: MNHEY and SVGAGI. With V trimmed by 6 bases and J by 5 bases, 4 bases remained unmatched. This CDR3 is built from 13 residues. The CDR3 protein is CASRGQGGTEAFF. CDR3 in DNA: TGTGCCAGCAGGGGACAGGGAGGAACTGAAGCTTTCTTT.

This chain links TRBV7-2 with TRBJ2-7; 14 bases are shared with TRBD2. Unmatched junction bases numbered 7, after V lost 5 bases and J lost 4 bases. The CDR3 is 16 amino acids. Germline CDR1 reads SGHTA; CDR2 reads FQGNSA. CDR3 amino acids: CASSPWTSGRLYEQYF. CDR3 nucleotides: TGTGCCAGCAGCCCTTGGACTAGCGGGAGGTTGTACGAGCAGTACTTC.

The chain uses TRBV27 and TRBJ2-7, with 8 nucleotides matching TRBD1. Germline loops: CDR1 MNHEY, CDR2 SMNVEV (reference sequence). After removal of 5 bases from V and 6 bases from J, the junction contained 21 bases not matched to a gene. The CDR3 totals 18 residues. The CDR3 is CASSLPGTGSSRPGEQYF. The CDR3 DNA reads TGTGCCAGCAGTCTCCCCGGGACAGGATCCTCCCGTCCCGGCGAGCAGTACTTC.

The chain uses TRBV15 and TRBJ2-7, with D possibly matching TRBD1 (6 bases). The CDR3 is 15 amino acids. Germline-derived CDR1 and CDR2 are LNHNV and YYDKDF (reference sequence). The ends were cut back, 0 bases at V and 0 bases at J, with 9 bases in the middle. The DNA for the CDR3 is TGTGCCACCAGCAGAGATCCGGACAGCTCCTACGAGCAGTACTTC. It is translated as CATSRDPDSSYEQYF.

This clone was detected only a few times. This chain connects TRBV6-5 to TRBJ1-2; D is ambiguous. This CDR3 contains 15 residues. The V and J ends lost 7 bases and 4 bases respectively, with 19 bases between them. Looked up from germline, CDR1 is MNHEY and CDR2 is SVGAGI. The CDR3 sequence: CASTPSNSPPYGYTF. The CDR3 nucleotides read TGTGCCAGCACTCCCAGTAACAGTCCCCCCTATGGCTACACCTTC.

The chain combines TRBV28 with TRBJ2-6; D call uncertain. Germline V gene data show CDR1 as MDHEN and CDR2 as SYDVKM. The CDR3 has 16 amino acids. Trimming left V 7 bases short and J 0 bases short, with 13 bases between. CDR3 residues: CASIARNYSGANVLTF. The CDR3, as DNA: TGTGCCAGCATCGCAAGAAACTACTCTGGGGCCAACGTCCTGACTTTC.

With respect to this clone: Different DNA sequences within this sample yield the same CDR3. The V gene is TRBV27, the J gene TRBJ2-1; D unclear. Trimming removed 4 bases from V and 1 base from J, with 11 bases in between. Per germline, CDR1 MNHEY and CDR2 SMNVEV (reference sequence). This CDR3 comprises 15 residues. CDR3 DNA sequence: TGTGCCAGCAGTTCTTTAGCTGGTTCCTACAATGAGCAGTTCTTC. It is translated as CASSSLAGSYNEQFF.

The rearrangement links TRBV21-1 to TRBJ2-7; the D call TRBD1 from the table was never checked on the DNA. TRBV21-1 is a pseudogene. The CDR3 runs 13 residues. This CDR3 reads CASSKTGSYEQYF. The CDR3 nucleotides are TGTGCCAGCAGCAAAACAGGCTCCTACGAGCAGTACTTC.

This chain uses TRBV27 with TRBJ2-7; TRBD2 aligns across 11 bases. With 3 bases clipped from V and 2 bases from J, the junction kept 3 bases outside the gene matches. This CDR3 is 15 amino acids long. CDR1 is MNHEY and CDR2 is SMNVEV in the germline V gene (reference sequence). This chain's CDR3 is CASSFRLAGTYEQYF. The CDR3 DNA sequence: TGTGCCAGCAGTTTCAGACTAGCGGGAACCTACGAGCAGTACTTC.

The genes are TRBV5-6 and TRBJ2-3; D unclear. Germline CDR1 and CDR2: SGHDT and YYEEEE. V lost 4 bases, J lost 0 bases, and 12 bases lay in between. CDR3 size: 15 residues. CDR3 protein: CASSPEGRSTDTQYF. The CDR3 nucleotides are TGTGCCAGCAGCCCCGAAGGCAGGAGCACAGATACGCAGTATTTT.

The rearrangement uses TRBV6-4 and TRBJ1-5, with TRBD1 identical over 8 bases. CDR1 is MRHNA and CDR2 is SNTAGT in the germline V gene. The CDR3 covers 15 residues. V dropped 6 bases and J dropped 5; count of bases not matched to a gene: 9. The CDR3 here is CASSQDREFYQPQHF. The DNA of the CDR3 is TGTGCCAGCAGCCAGGACAGGGAATTTTATCAGCCCCAGCATTTT.

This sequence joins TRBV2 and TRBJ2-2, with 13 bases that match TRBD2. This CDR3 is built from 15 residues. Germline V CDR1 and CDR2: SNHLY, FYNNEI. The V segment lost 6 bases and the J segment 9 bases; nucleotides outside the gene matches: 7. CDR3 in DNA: TGTGCCAGCAGCCGTGGACTAGCGGGAGTTAGGGAGCTGTTTTTT. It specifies CASSRGLAGVRELFF.

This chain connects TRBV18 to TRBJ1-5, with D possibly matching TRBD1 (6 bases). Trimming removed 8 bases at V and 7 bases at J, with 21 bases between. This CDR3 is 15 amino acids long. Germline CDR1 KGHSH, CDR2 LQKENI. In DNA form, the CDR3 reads TGTGCCAGCACCACTTCGGGGCAGGGGAGACAGCCCCAGCATTTT. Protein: CASTTSGQGRQPQHF. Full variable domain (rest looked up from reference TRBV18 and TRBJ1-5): NAGVMQNPRHLVRRRGQEARLRCSPMKGHSHVYWYRQLPEEGLKFMVYLQKENIIDESGMPKERFSAEFPKEGPSILRIQQVVRGDSAAYFCASTTSGQGRQPQHFGDGTRLSIL.

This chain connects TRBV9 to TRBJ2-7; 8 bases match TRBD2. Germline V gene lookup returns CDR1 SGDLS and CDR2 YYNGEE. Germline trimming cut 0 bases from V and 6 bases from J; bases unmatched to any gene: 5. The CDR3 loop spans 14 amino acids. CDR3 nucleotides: TGTGCCAGCAGCGTAGGGGTGCGGGAGGTCGAGCAGTACTTC. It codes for CASSVGVREVEQYF.

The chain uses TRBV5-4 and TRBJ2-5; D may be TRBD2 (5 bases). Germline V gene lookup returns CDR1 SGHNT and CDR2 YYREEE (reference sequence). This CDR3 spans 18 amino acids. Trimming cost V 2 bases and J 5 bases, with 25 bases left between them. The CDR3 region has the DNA TGTGCCAGCAGCTTCCGTACTCACAAAGGCATTCCGGGGGAGACCCAGTACTTC. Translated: CASSFRTHKGIPGETQYF.

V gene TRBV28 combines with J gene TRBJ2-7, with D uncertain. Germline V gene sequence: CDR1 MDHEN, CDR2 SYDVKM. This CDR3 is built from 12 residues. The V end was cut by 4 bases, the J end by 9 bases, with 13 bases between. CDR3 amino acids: CASSYIAAGQYF. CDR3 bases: TGTGCCAGCAGTTATATAGCTGCTGGGCAGTACTTC.

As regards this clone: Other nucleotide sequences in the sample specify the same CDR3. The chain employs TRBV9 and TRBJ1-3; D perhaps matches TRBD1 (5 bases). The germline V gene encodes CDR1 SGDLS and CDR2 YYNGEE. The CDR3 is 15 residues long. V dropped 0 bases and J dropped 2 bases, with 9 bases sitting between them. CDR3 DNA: TGTGCCAGCAGCGTAGTGTCGGGGGCTGGAAACACCATATATTTT. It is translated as CASSVVSGAGNTIYF. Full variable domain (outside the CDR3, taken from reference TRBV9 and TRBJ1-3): DSGVTQTPKHLITATGQRVTLRCSPRSGDLSVYWYQQSLDQGLQFLIQYYNGEERAKGNILERFSAQQFPDLHSELNLSSLELGDSALYFCASSVVSGAGNTIYFGEGSWLTVV.